Shown below are 5 T cell receptor beta chains from a single sample sequenced in a study of prognosis after radiotherapy for stage I lung cancer. Genomic DNA yielded TCR beta CDR3, amplified by two-round multiplex PCR. Primers targeting each individual TRBV and TRBJ gene were applied in first-round PCR. TCRdb reanalysed the multiplex PCR reads using MiXCR and keeps one entry per CDR3 protein. The table has approximately 17,000 distinct CDR3 sequences, approximately 44% seen once. Specimen: PBMCs, collected before or after stereotactic body radiation therapy (not recorded which). The receptor set was obtained from a donor over 45 with non-small cell lung cancer.

The sample holds a few counts of this clonotype. This chain joins TRBV13 and TRBJ2-5, with 7 bases identical to TRBD1. The CDR3 sequence is 14 residues long. In germline, CDR1 is PRHDT, CDR2 FYEKMQ (reference sequence). V lost 6 bases, J lost 5 bases, and 9 bases stayed unmatched. The CDR3 region has the DNA TGTGCCAGCAGGGGCCAAGGGGGCGGTGAGACCCAGTACTTC. Its protein is CASRGQGGGETQYF.

The V call is TRBV11-3, the J call TRBJ2-1; TRBD2 might be the D (6 bases). There are 15 residues in the CDR3. Germline V gives CDR1 SGHNT, CDR2 YENEEA. Trimming took off 5 bases at V and 8 bases at J, with 19 bases between the two ends. CDR3 in DNA: TGTGCCAGCAGCACCCGGGATAACGGGGGAGATGAGCAGTTCTTC. Protein: CASSTRDNGGDEQFF.

This clonotype was seen at least ten times. CDR3 amino acids: CASKQGGPYNSPLHF. The CDR3 coding sequence is TGTGCCAGCAAACAGGGAGGCCCCTATAATTCACCCCTCCACTTT. V is TRBV19 and J is TRBJ1-6, with D perhaps matching TRBD1 (6 bases). Trimming removed 9 bases at V and 2 bases at J, with 14 bases between. The CDR3 totals 15 residues. Germline lookup yields CDR1 LNHDA and CDR2 SQIVND (reference sequence).

This clonotype counts as medium-sized. V and J are TRBV19 and TRBJ2-7, with D perhaps TRBD1 (5 bases). CDR3 size: 13 residues. The V end was cut by 3 bases, the J end by 2 bases, with 8 bases between. Germline assignment: CDR1 LNHDA and CDR2 SQIVND (reference sequence). CDR3 sequence reads: CASSIQGAYEQYF. The CDR3 DNA follows: TGTGCCAGTAGTATTCAGGGCGCCTACGAGCAGTACTTC.

The chain carries TRBV28 and TRBJ2-7; TRBD1 is a possible D gene (5 bases). The CDR3 length is 13 residues. V was cut by 3 bases and J by 2 bases, with 8 bases left in between. Germline V gene data show CDR1 as MDHEN and CDR2 as SYDVKM. The CDR3 is CASSFRVPYEQYF. CDR3 nucleotide sequence: TGTGCCAGCAGTTTCAGGGTCCCCTACGAGCAGTACTTC.